Below are 32 T cell receptor beta chains sequenced from a single sample in a study of shared T cell receptors in the human thymus. Using immunoSEQ multiplex PCR, the repertoire was profiled, and TCRdb retains in-frame clones only, with some absent. The table records some 760,000 clones, 80% to 90% of them present only once. The sample was also linked to a second study, of human thymus T cells.

The sequenced material came from thymocytes. The origin of the receptors is a girl under three years old with a congenital heart defect.

This chain connects TRBV29-1 to TRBJ1-1; the D is unclear. Germline loops: CDR1 SQVTM, CDR2 ANQGSEA. CDR3 length: 16 residues. Trimming cost V 7 bases and J 1 base, with 22 bases left between them. CDR3: CSAVPLRPGRNTEAFF. The CDR3 DNA reads TGCAGCGCCGTCCCATTAAGACCCGGGAGGAACACTGAAGCTTTCTTT.

In regard to this clone: At one end, the junction sequence differs from germline, possibly due to a read error. The gene calls are TRBV7-9 and TRBJ1-1; D gene ambiguous. This CDR3 has 12 residues. Germline V gene sequence: CDR1 SEHNR, CDR2 FQNEAQ (reference sequence). CDR3 nucleotides: TGTGCCAGCAGCTTAGTTGTTCCGGACTCCATCTTT. This gives the protein CASSLVVPDSIF.

The chain combines TRBV28 with TRBJ2-3; 9 nucleotides match TRBD2. V dropped 11 bases and J dropped 5; count of bases not matched to a gene: 8. Germline V gene data show CDR1 as MDHEN and CDR2 as SYDVKM. CDR3 length equals 13 residues. The CDR3 sequence: CAGGGGEGDTQYF. Here the CDR3 DNA reads TGTGCCGGGGGCGGGGGGGAAGGAGATACGCAGTATTTT.

The chain is built from TRBV14 and TRBJ1-1; tentatively, D is TRBD1 (5 bases). Trimming stripped 0 bases from V and 4 bases from J, with 15 bases between. From germline, CDR1 is SGHDN and CDR2 FVKESK. CDR3 length: 16 amino acids. CDR3 protein: CASSQDGRGLGTEAFF. DNA of the CDR3: TGTGCCAGCAGCCAAGACGGGCGGGGGTTGGGCACTGAAGCTTTCTTT.

The chain links TRBV11-2 to TRBJ1-3; the D gene is possibly TRBD1 (5 bases). Deletions cut 4 bases from V and 4 bases from J, with 14 bases between. The CDR3 has 15 residues. Germline CDR1 reads SGHAT; CDR2 reads FQNNGV. The CDR3, as DNA: TGTGCCAGCAGCTCCCCGGGGGTTTCGGGAAACACCATATATTTT. Its protein product is CASSSPGVSGNTIYF. The whole variable domain, remainder taken from reference TRBV11-2 and TRBJ1-3, is EAGVAQSPRYKIIEKRQSVAFWCNPISGHATLYWYQQILGQGPKLLIQFQNNGVVDDSQLPKDRFSAERLKGVDSTLKIQPAKLEDSAVYLCASSSPGVSGNTIYFGEGSWLTVV.

This clone showed up just once. V and J are TRBV5-1 and TRBJ1-2, with D possibly matching TRBD1 (5 bases). Germline V gene lookup returns CDR1 SGHRS and CDR2 YFSETQ. CDR3 length equals 14 residues. V lost 2 bases, J lost 5 bases, and 13 bases lay in between. DNA for the CDR3: TGCGCCAGCAGCTTATACAGGTTGAGGTATGGCTACACCTTC. This sequence encodes CASSLYRLRYGYTF.

The chain carries TRBV5-1 and TRBJ2-1; a possible D gene is TRBD1 (6 bases). In germline, CDR1 is SGHRS, CDR2 YFSETQ. The CDR3 length is 12 residues. The V end lost 1 base, the J end lost 7 bases, and 6 bases lay between the germline ends. CDR3 bases: TGCGCCAGCAGCTTGACAGGGAATGAGCAGTTCTTC. Translated: CASSLTGNEQFF.

Here the CDR3 DNA reads TGTGCCATCAGTGCGACTAGCTGGGGAGCCGGGGAGCTGTTTTTT. This encodes CAISATSWGAGELFF. The J gene is TRBJ2-2, the V gene TRBV10-3, with TRBD2 matching over 7 bases. V trimming: 4 bases; J trimming: 6 bases; junction bases outside the gene matches: 8. CDR3 size: 15 residues. CDR1 and CDR2 from the germline V gene are ENHRY and SYGVKD.

The chain employs TRBV4-1 and TRBJ2-3; possible D gene TRBD1, 6 bases. CDR3 length equals 16 residues. Between the trimmed V and J ends, which lost 1 base and 2 bases, there was a span of 13 bases. Germline V CDR1 and CDR2: MGHRA, YSYEKL. The CDR3 loop reads CASSQVTGIPTDTQYF. The CDR3 DNA reads as TGCGCCAGCAGCCAAGTAACAGGGATCCCCACAGATACGCAGTATTTT.

This chain joins TRBV5-1 and TRBJ1-1, with 7 nucleotides matching TRBD1. The germline CDR1 and CDR2 sequences are SGHRS and YFSETQ. V trimming: 6 bases; J trimming: 1 base; junction bases outside the gene matches: 15. The CDR3 runs to 17 residues. The CDR3 DNA is TGCGCCAGCAACCCTGACAAAGACAGGGCGGAGAACACTGAAGCTTTCTTT. Encoded protein: CASNPDKDRAENTEAFF.

This clone was seen once. This rearrangement joins TRBV2 to TRBJ1-1, with D possibly being TRBD1 (6 bases). The length of the CDR3 is 16 residues. The ends were cut back, 3 bases at V and 0 bases at J, with 14 bases in the middle. Germline CDR1 and CDR2: SNHLY and FYNNEI. Here the CDR3 reads CASSDPRGYMNTEAFF. CDR3 bases: TGTGCCAGCAGTGACCCCAGGGGTTACATGAACACTGAAGCTTTCTTT.

The V gene is TRBV6-5, the J gene TRBJ1-2; D may be TRBD1 (6 bases). CDR3 size: 15 residues. Trimming left V 4 bases short and J 4 bases short, with 16 bases between. Germline values: CDR1 MNHEY, CDR2 SVGAGI. Here the CDR3 reads CASSSPRGEGYGYTF. The CDR3 nucleotides are TGTGCCAGCAGTTCTCCCAGGGGAGAAGGCTATGGCTACACCTTC.

This chain connects TRBV10-3 to TRBJ1-1; TRBD1 matches 7 bases. The junction had 2 bases not matched to a gene; V was cut back by 6 bases and J by 1 base. CDR1 and CDR2 (germline): ENHRY, SYGVKD. The CDR3 runs to 13 residues. The DNA for the CDR3 is TGTGCCATCAGGGGACAGTGGAACACTGAAGCTTTCTTT. Amino acids: CAIRGQWNTEAFF.

The V call is TRBV28, the J call TRBJ1-2; TRBD1 agrees at 7 bases. The CDR3 loop spans 18 amino acids. Germline V gene lookup returns CDR1 MDHEN and CDR2 SYDVKM. Trimming cost V 6 bases and J 6 bases; bases outside gene matches: 22. The CDR3 DNA is TGTGCCAGCAGACTATGCCCCCTCGGACAGGAGGGGGGTCATGGCTACACCTTC. Amino acids: CASRLCPLGQEGGHGYTF.

This chain joins TRBV5-1 and TRBJ1-1; D is perhaps TRBD1 (5 bases). Germline loops: CDR1 SGHRS, CDR2 YFSETQ. This CDR3 is 16 amino acids long. Trimming cost V 0 bases and J 4 bases, with 16 bases left between them. CDR3 amino acids: CASSLVLGDGSTEAFF. The CDR3 DNA reads as TGCGCCAGCAGCTTGGTCTTGGGGGACGGGAGCACTGAAGCTTTCTTT.

The chain is built from TRBV29-1 and TRBJ1-1; perhaps TRBD1 as D (6 bases). Per the germline V gene, CDR1 is SQVTM and CDR2 is ANQGSEA. The CDR3 has 13 residues. Trimming pared 4 bases from V and 6 bases from J, leaving 15 bases between. The CDR3 loop reads CSVAPNRVSEAFF. The CDR3 DNA reads as TGCAGCGTTGCTCCTAACAGGGTCTCTGAAGCTTTCTTT.

The rearrangement links TRBV4-3 to TRBJ2-2; the D is unclear. The CDR3 contains 12 residues. CDR1 is LGHNA and CDR2 is YSLEER in the germline V gene. Trimming left V 0 bases short and J 7 bases short, with 3 bases between. The CDR3 sequence: CASSQDIGELFF. The CDR3 region has the DNA TGCGCCAGCAGCCAAGATATCGGGGAGCTGTTTTTT.

This chain uses TRBV6-1 with TRBJ1-2; D might be TRBD1 (5 bases). This CDR3 spans 16 amino acids. The germline V gene encodes CDR1 MNHNS and CDR2 SASEGT. V lost 4 bases and J lost 0, with 15 bases in between. In nucleotides, the CDR3 is TGTGCCAGCAGTGCCGGTAGGGCGGGGGCTAACTATGGCTACACCTTC. Translated: CASSAGRAGANYGYTF.

The chain joins TRBV28 to TRBJ1-1; TRBD1 might be the D (5 bases). Trimming left V 4 bases short and J 2 bases short, with 14 bases between. Per the germline V gene, CDR1 is MDHEN and CDR2 is SYDVKM. CDR3 length: 15 amino acids. The CDR3 here is CASSYGPGINTEAFF. The CDR3 coding sequence is TGTGCCAGCAGTTACGGTCCAGGGATCAACACTGAAGCTTTCTTT.

The chain combines TRBV4-1 with TRBJ2-5; D is possibly TRBD2 (6 bases). This CDR3 region has 17 residues. Germline loops: CDR1 MGHRA, CDR2 YSYEKL. With 4 bases removed from V and 1 base from J, the gap between germline ends came to 19 bases. CDR3 sequence: CASSLERRRGFQETQYF. In nucleotides, the CDR3 is TGCGCCAGCAGCCTCGAGAGGCGGCGGGGCTTCCAAGAGACCCAGTACTTC.

The CDR3 DNA is TGTGCCAGCAGTGACGAGGGCTCTGACTATGGCTACACCTTC. Translated: CASSDEGSDYGYTF. This sequence joins TRBV2 and TRBJ1-2; D is uncertain. Looked up from germline, CDR1 is SNHLY and CDR2 is FYNNEI. V was cut by 3 bases and J by 3 bases, with 11 bases left in between. This CDR3 contains 14 residues. The whole variable domain, filled in from reference TRBV2 and TRBJ1-2, reads EPEVTQTPSHQVTQMGQEVILRCVPISNHLYFYWYRQILGQKVEFLVSFYNNEISEKSEIFDDQFSVERPDGSNFTLKIRSTKLEDSAMYFCASSDEGSDYGYTFGSGTRLTVV.

This clone has a handful of counts. V is TRBV25-1 and J is TRBJ1-5, with TRBD1 matching 7 bases. The CDR3 is 18 residues long. V trimming: 3 bases; J trimming: 1 base; junction bases outside the gene matches: 12. Per the germline V gene, CDR1 is MGHDK and CDR2 is SYGVNS. CDR3 DNA sequence: TGTGCCAGCAGTGATGGCTACCCTGGGACAGACAGCAATCAGCCCCAGCATTTT. Its translation: CASSDGYPGTDSNQPQHF.

The chain joins TRBV5-5 to TRBJ1-4, with a weak D call TRBD1 (5 bases). V lost 2 bases and J lost 8, with 13 bases in between. Germline lookup yields CDR1 SGHKS and CDR2 YYEKEE (reference sequence). The CDR3 is 14 residues long. DNA of the CDR3: TGTGCCAGCAGCTTAAAGGGGAAGAGGGAAAAACTGTTTTTT. This encodes CASSLKGKREKLFF.

The J gene is TRBJ2-1, the V gene TRBV19; weak D call: TRBD1 (6 bases). CDR3 length: 15 amino acids. The germline CDR1 and CDR2 sequences are LNHDA and SQIVND (reference sequence). V shed 3 bases and J shed 7 bases, with 16 bases lying between them. In DNA form, the CDR3 reads TGTGCCAGTAGTATCCCCCCAGGACAGCCTAATGAGCAGTTCTTC. This translates into CASSIPPGQPNEQFF.

The chain carries TRBV7-2 and TRBJ1-2, with TRBD1 matching 11 bases. J lost 7 bases, V lost 5 bases, and 12 bases had no gene match. This CDR3 contains 16 residues. Looked up from germline, CDR1 is SGHTA and CDR2 is FQGNSA. The DNA for the CDR3 is TGTGCCAGCAGCCAACTTCCGGGACAGGGGGTGGGTGGCTACACCTTC. Its protein product is CASSQLPGQGVGGYTF.

The chain employs TRBV11-2 and TRBJ1-1, with 8 positions matching TRBD1. The CDR3 has 16 amino acids. Germline V gene data show CDR1 as SGHAT and CDR2 as FQNNGV. Trimming removed 0 bases from V and 0 bases from J; junction bases left unmatched: 3. In DNA, the CDR3 is TGTGCCAGCAGCTTAGATGTACAGGGGGTGAACACTGAAGCTTTCTTT. Translating it yields CASSLDVQGVNTEAFF.

The chain carries TRBV28 and TRBJ1-6; TRBD1 agrees at 12 bases. CDR3 size: 17 residues. CDR1 is MDHEN, CDR2 SYDVKM, per germline. Unmatched junction bases numbered 12, after V lost 5 bases and J lost 10 bases. The CDR3: CASSGTGGPPWRSPLHF. The CDR3 DNA follows: TGTGCCAGCAGTGGGACAGGGGGCCCGCCCTGGAGATCACCCCTCCACTTT.

The chain employs TRBV11-2 and TRBJ1-1; tentatively, D is TRBD1 (5 bases). This CDR3 is 16 amino acids long. Germline V gene data show CDR1 as SGHAT and CDR2 as FQNNGV. Between the trimmed V and J ends, which lost 3 bases and 3 bases, there was a span of 17 bases. The CDR3 DNA reads as TGTGCCAGCAGCTTTAATAAGGGGTATGGCGACACTGAAGCTTTCTTT. Translating gives CASSFNKGYGDTEAFF.

This rearrangement joins TRBV15 to TRBJ2-7; D may be TRBD1 (5 bases). V lost 1 base and J lost 6, with 7 bases in between. CDR1 and CDR2 (germline): LNHNV, YYDKDF (reference sequence). This CDR3 has 12 amino acids. CDR3 sequence: CATSRGQSEQYF. CDR3 DNA sequence: TGTGCCACCAGCAGAGGACAGAGCGAGCAGTACTTC.

The genes are TRBV28 and TRBJ2-3; a possible D gene is TRBD2 (6 bases). Looked up from germline, CDR1 is MDHEN and CDR2 is SYDVKM. V lost 5 bases to trimming and J lost 5 bases, with 14 bases between them. The CDR3 contains 14 residues. The CDR3 region is CASSPRTEGDTQYF. CDR3 nucleotide sequence: TGTGCCAGCAGTCCCCGGACGGAGGGAGATACGCAGTATTTT.

J is TRBJ1-3 and V is TRBV7-3; D remains unclear. Trimming took 5 bases from V and 0 from J, leaving 14 bases between them. CDR3 length: 16 amino acids. Germline CDR1 and CDR2: SGHTA and FQGTGA. The CDR3 DNA is TGTGCCAGCAGCCGTAATGGCAGTGCCTCTGGAAACACCATATATTTT. Translating it yields CASSRNGSASGNTIYF.

The V call is TRBV5-1, the J call TRBJ2-1; a possible D gene is TRBD2 (5 bases). The V end was cut by 6 bases, the J end by 8 bases, with 12 bases between. The CDR3 runs to 12 residues. Germline CDR1 reads SGHRS; CDR2 reads YFSETQ. The CDR3 protein is CASKEGVYEQFF. The CDR3 nucleotides are TGCGCCAGCAAAGAGGGTGTCTATGAGCAGTTCTTC.